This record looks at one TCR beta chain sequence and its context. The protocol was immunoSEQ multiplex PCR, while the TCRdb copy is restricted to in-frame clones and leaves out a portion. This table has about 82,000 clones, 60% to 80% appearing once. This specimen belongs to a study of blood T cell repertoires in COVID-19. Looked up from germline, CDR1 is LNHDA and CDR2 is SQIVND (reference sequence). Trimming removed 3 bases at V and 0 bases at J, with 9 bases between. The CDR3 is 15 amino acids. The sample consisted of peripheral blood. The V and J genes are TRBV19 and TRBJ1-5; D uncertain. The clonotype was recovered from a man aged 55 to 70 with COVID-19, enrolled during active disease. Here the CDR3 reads CASSMGRPSNQPQHF. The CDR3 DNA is TGTGCCAGTAGTATGGGGAGACCTAGCAATCAGCCCCAGCATTTT.